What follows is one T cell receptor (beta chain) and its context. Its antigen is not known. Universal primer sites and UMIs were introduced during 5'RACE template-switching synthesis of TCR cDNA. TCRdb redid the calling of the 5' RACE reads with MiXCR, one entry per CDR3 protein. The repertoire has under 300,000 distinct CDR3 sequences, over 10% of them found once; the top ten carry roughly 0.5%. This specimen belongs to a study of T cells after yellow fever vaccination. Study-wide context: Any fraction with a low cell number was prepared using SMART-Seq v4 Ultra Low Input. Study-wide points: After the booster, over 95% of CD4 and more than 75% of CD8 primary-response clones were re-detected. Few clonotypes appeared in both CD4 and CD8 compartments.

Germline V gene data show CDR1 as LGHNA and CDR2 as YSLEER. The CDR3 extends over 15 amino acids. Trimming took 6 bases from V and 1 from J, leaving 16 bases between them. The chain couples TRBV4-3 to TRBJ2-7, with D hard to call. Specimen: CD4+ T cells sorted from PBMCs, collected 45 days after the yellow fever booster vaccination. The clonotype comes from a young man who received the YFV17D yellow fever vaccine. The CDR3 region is CASSQRVEGSYEQYF. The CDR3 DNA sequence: TGCGCCAGCAGTCAAAGGGTGGAAGGGTCCTACGAGCAGTACTTC.